The rows below give T cell receptor beta chains drawn from one sample of a study of shared clonotypes between healthy human individuals. Here immunoSEQ multiplex PCR was the method, and the copy in TCRdb shows in-frame clones only, minus some. Of about 1 million clones in the sample, more than 65% were seen once. Sequences were obtained from memory CD4+ T cells sorted from blood. Source of these receptors: a man in his late teens or twenties in good health. The CDR3 runs from the conserved cysteine through the conserved F or W. The D gene is left open where the match is weak. Clone size is given for some rows only: seen once, a few or many times, or a class if the clone is expanded.

d_gene: TRBD1; v_gene: TRBV9; j_gene: TRBJ1-5; abundance: NA; CDR3nt: TGTGCCAGCAGCAATAAGACAGGGAGGACACGTCAGCCCCAGCATTTT; CDR3aa: CASSNKTGRTRQPQHF
d_gene: TRBD1; v_gene: TRBV7-9; j_gene: TRBJ2-3; abundance: NA; CDR3nt: TGTGCCAGCAGCCCAGGGACAGGGATAGATACGCAGTATTTT; CDR3aa: CASSPGTGIDTQYF
d_gene: TRBD2; v_gene: TRBV7-3; j_gene: TRBJ2-3; abundance: NA; CDR3nt: TGTGCCAGCAGCTCAGGGACTAGCGGGGGGGCGGATACGCAGTATTTT; CDR3aa: CASSSGTSGGADTQYF
d_gene: TRBD1; v_gene: TRBV2; j_gene: TRBJ2-1; abundance: NA; CDR3nt: TGTGCCAGCAGTGTAGACAGGGACAATGAGCAGTTCTTC; CDR3aa: CASSVDRDNEQFF
d_gene: TRBD1; v_gene: TRBV5-1; j_gene: TRBJ1-6; abundance: NA; CDR3nt: TGCGCCAGCAGTCATGACGACAGGGTGAGTTCACCCCTCCACTTT; CDR3aa: CASSHDDRVSSPLHF
d_gene: TRBD1; v_gene: TRBV7-9; j_gene: TRBJ2-5; abundance: NA; CDR3nt: TGTGCCAGCAGCACCCCCGGGACAGGGAAAGAGACCCAGTACTTC; CDR3aa: CASSTPGTGKETQYF
d_gene: NA; v_gene: TRBV5-1; j_gene: TRBJ2-3; abundance: NA; CDR3nt: TGCGCCAGCAGCCCAACCTCCAGCACAGATACGCAGTATTTT; CDR3aa: CASSPTSSTDTQYF
d_gene: TRBD2; v_gene: TRBV18; j_gene: TRBJ2-5; abundance: NA; CDR3nt: TGTGCCAGCTCACGGACTAGCGGGGAGACCCAGTACTTC; CDR3aa: CASSRTSGETQYF
d_gene: TRBD2; v_gene: TRBV18; j_gene: TRBJ2-5; abundance: NA; CDR3nt: TGTGCCAGCTCACCCCGAGGACTAGCGGGCCGAGAGACCCAGTACTTC; CDR3aa: CASSPRGLAGRETQYF
d_gene: TRBD2; v_gene: TRBV2; j_gene: TRBJ2-5; abundance: NA; CDR3nt: TGTGCCAGCAGTAAAGGACTAGGTCTGATAGAGACCCAGTACTTC; CDR3aa: CASSKGLGLIETQYF
d_gene: NA; v_gene: TRBV30; j_gene: TRBJ1-1; abundance: NA; CDR3nt: TGTGCCTGGAGTGTAAATAGGTATGCTTTCTTT; CDR3aa: CAWSVNRYAFF
d_gene: NA; v_gene: TRBV11-2; j_gene: TRBJ2-1; abundance: NA; CDR3nt: TGTGCCAGCGGGCTTGGGGGGAATGAGCAGTTCTTC; CDR3aa: CASGLGGNEQFF
d_gene: NA; v_gene: TRBV19; j_gene: TRBJ2-7; abundance: NA; CDR3nt: TGTGCCAGTAGTATAACCATGGGGGATTACGAGCAGTACTTC; CDR3aa: CASSITMGDYEQYF
d_gene: TRBD1; v_gene: TRBV7-8; j_gene: TRBJ1-4; abundance: few; CDR3nt: TGTGCCAGCAGCTTAGCGGGTTCCGAAGGGGGCGGAAAACTGTTTTTT; CDR3aa: CASSLAGSEGGGKLFF
d_gene: NA; v_gene: TRBV30; j_gene: TRBJ1-6; abundance: NA; CDR3nt: TGTGCCTGGACCGGGCAGGGAGGTTCACCCCTCCACTTT; CDR3aa: CAWTGQGGSPLHF
d_gene: NA; v_gene: TRBV30; j_gene: TRBJ2-7; abundance: NA; CDR3nt: TGTGCCTGGAGTTCACAGGGATACGAGCAGTACTTC; CDR3aa: CAWSSQGYEQYF
d_gene: TRBD2; v_gene: TRBV18; j_gene: TRBJ2-2; abundance: NA; CDR3nt: TGTGCCAGCTCTCCCCAGCGGGAGGCCGGGGAGCTGTTTTTT; CDR3aa: CASSPQREAGELFF
d_gene: NA; v_gene: TRBV15; j_gene: TRBJ1-2; abundance: many; CDR3nt: TGTGCCACCAGCGCCCCAGAGGGGGGAAGCTACACCTTC; CDR3aa: CATSAPEGGSYTF
d_gene: NA; v_gene: TRBV7-2; j_gene: TRBJ2-7; abundance: few; CDR3nt: TGTGCCAGCAGCTTAGTTCCTAGTACCTACGAGCAGTACTTC; CDR3aa: CASSLVPSTYEQYF
d_gene: TRBD2; v_gene: TRBV11-2; j_gene: TRBJ2-5; abundance: NA; CDR3nt: TGTGCCAGCAGCTTCTGGGGACTAGCGGGGGCTGAGACCCAGTACTTC; CDR3aa: CASSFWGLAGAETQYF
d_gene: NA; v_gene: TRBV5-6; j_gene: TRBJ1-1; abundance: NA; CDR3nt: TGTGCCAGCAGCCCGACGAAAAACACTGAAGCTTTCTTT; CDR3aa: CASSPTKNTEAFF
d_gene: NA; v_gene: TRBV30; j_gene: TRBJ1-6; abundance: many; CDR3nt: TGTGCCTGGAGTGTATCCGGCAGGACTAATTCACCCCTCCACTTT; CDR3aa: CAWSVSGRTNSPLHF
d_gene: TRBD1; v_gene: TRBV5-1; j_gene: TRBJ2-1; abundance: NA; CDR3nt: TGCGCCAGCAGTTTGGGACAGGGGTCCAATGAGCAGTTCTTC; CDR3aa: CASSLGQGSNEQFF
d_gene: NA; v_gene: TRBV10-3; j_gene: TRBJ2-5; abundance: NA; CDR3nt: TGTGCCATCAGTGAGGCCAAGACTAGTTGGGAGACCCAGTACTTC; CDR3aa: CAISEAKTSWETQYF
d_gene: TRBD2; v_gene: TRBV18; j_gene: TRBJ2-2; abundance: NA; CDR3nt: TGTGCCAGCTCTCTTCGGACTAGCGGGAGTGGCGGGGAGCTGTTTTTT; CDR3aa: CASSLRTSGSGGELFF
d_gene: TRBD1; v_gene: TRBV27; j_gene: TRBJ2-3; abundance: NA; CDR3nt: TGTGCCAGCAGAGTAGATACAGGGGACCTAAACACAGATACGCAGTATTTT; CDR3aa: CASRVDTGDLNTDTQYF
d_gene: NA; v_gene: TRBV5-1; j_gene: TRBJ1-6; abundance: NA; CDR3nt: TGCGCCAGCAGCAAGGGACACCCGACTCTTAATTCACCCCTCCACTTT; CDR3aa: CASSKGHPTLNSPLHF
d_gene: TRBD1; v_gene: TRBV5-1; j_gene: TRBJ2-3; abundance: NA; CDR3nt: TGCGCCAGCAGGGGAATGGACAGGCTGTGGCCAGATACGCAGTATTTT; CDR3aa: CASRGMDRLWPDTQYF
d_gene: NA; v_gene: TRBV6-6; j_gene: TRBJ2-6; abundance: NA; CDR3nt: TGTGCCAGCAGTTACGAGGCCAGCTCTGGGGCCAACGTCCTGACTTTC; CDR3aa: CASSYEASSGANVLTF
d_gene: TRBD2; v_gene: TRBV7-9; j_gene: TRBJ2-3; abundance: NA; CDR3nt: TGTGCCAGCAGGTCGCGGGAGGGCTTCACAGATACGCAGTATTTT; CDR3aa: CASRSREGFTDTQYF
d_gene: NA; v_gene: TRBV28; j_gene: TRBJ1-2; abundance: NA; CDR3nt: TGTGCCAGCAGTGCAAACAGATATGGCTACACCTTC; CDR3aa: CASSANRYGYTF
d_gene: TRBD2; v_gene: TRBV5-4; j_gene: TRBJ2-3; abundance: once; CDR3nt: TGTGCCAGCAGCTTGACTAGCGGAATAGATACGCAGTATTTT; CDR3aa: CASSLTSGIDTQYF
d_gene: NA; v_gene: TRBV5-5; j_gene: TRBJ1-1; abundance: NA; CDR3nt: TGTGCCAGCAGCTCGGGAGCAGGATTTGAAGCTTTCTTT; CDR3aa: CASSSGAGFEAFF
d_gene: NA; v_gene: TRBV21-1; j_gene: TRBJ2-3; abundance: NA; CDR3nt: TGTGCCAGCAGCCCTCATAGGGACAGCACAGATACGCAGTATTTT; CDR3aa: CASSPHRDSTDTQYF
d_gene: NA; v_gene: TRBV6-5; j_gene: TRBJ1-1; abundance: NA; CDR3nt: TGTGCCAGCAAGAACGGGGGTGCTGAAGCTTTCTTT; CDR3aa: CASKNGGAEAFF
d_gene: NA; v_gene: TRBV20-1; j_gene: TRBJ1-2; abundance: NA; CDR3nt: TGCAGTGCCTGGGCCGGAGGCTACACCTTC; CDR3aa: CSAWAGGYTF
d_gene: NA; v_gene: TRBV15; j_gene: TRBJ1-1; abundance: NA; CDR3nt: TGTGCCACCAGCAGAGATCGGAAGAACACTGAAGCTTTCTTT; CDR3aa: CATSRDRKNTEAFF
d_gene: TRBD2; v_gene: TRBV7-6; j_gene: TRBJ2-7; abundance: many; CDR3nt: TGTGCCAGCAGCTTGGGGACTAGCGGGGGCGTCTACGAGCAGTACTTC; CDR3aa: CASSLGTSGGVYEQYF
d_gene: NA; v_gene: TRBV28; j_gene: TRBJ2-7; abundance: NA; CDR3nt: TGTGCCAGCAAGGGCAGCAGGAGCGAGCAGTACTTC; CDR3aa: CASKGSRSEQYF
d_gene: TRBD1; v_gene: TRBV5-6; j_gene: TRBJ1-5; abundance: NA; CDR3nt: TGTGCCAGCAGCAGAGGGACAGCCCATCAGCCCCAGCATTTT; CDR3aa: CASSRGTAHQPQHF
d_gene: NA; v_gene: TRBV7-9; j_gene: TRBJ2-5; abundance: NA; CDR3nt: TGTGCCAGCAGCTTAATCATGGGGTACCAAGAGACCCAGTACTTC; CDR3aa: CASSLIMGYQETQYF
d_gene: NA; v_gene: TRBV10-3; j_gene: TRBJ2-7; abundance: NA; CDR3nt: TGTGCCATCAGATTCTCGTACGAGCAGTACTTC; CDR3aa: CAIRFSYEQYF
d_gene: NA; v_gene: TRBV2; j_gene: TRBJ1-3; abundance: few; CDR3nt: TGTGCCAGCAGTGAATTGGGGCCAGGGAGTTCACCTGGAAACACCATATATTTT; CDR3aa: CASSELGPGSSPGNTIYF
d_gene: NA; v_gene: TRBV6-1; j_gene: TRBJ2-7; abundance: once; CDR3nt: TGTGCCAGCAGCCCCTGGGGGGCACCTTTCGACGAGCAGTACTTC; CDR3aa: CASSPWGAPFDEQYF